Included here is one TCR beta chain sequence, with context. Its target is unknown. The source of the sample is a study of T cell responses to AZD1222 COVID-19 vaccine. The germline V gene encodes CDR1 SGHVS and CDR2 FNYEAQ. CDR3 length equals 18 residues. Trimming pared 1 base from V and 0 bases from J, leaving 16 bases between. TCRdb keeps only in-frame clones here, not all; method: immunoSEQ multiplex PCR. The table lists about 140,000 clones, over 90% of them singletons. Regarding the study as a whole: Among those given AZD1222, only five or six were seropositive at baseline. Females made up more of the donors, who were largely white British, and clonal diversity may have come out too low. Every sample of the repertoires postdated the peak T cell response. A rise in Spike-specific TCR breadth and depth followed two AZD1222 doses.

This TCR was recovered from an adult in good health. The genes are TRBV7-6 and TRBJ1-3, with TRBD1 as a possible D gene (5 bases). Sequenced here: peripheral blood, sampled on day 0 of MenACWY control vaccination. CDR3 residues: CASSLGVGQGFSGNTIYF. The CDR3 DNA is TGTGCCAGCAGCTTAGGCGTGGGCCAGGGCTTCTCTGGAAACACCATATATTTT.